This entry lists 15 T cell receptor beta chains sequenced from one sample in a study of regulatory T cells in long-lasting Graves disease. To make TCR beta libraries, researchers used iRepertoire HTBI primers and Arm-PCR of CDR3 regions. One entry per CDR3 protein, called by TCRdb with MiXCR from the multiplex PCR reads. This sample has hundreds of thousands of distinct CDR3 sequences, with around 16% found just once. As to time point: newly diagnosed GD, antithyroid drugs for less than 3 months. PBMCs provided the RNA from which the TCR library was made. This sample also appeared in a second study, on T cells in Graves' hyperthyroidism and ophthalmopathy.

This sample comprised peripheral blood mononuclear cells (PBMCs), obtained at new diagnosis, from a patient treated with antithyroid drugs. These receptor sequences come from a woman aged 40-60 years with Graves disease.

This clonotype was observed many times. The J gene is TRBJ1-2, the V gene TRBV12-3 or TRBV12-4; possible D gene TRBD1, 5 bases. Trimming stripped 6 bases from V and 8 bases from J, with 19 bases between. The CDR3 runs 14 residues. The DNA for the CDR3 is TGTGCCAGCAGGAGGGGTGGGGGGACGCAGGGCTACACCTTC. This translates into CASRRGGGTQGYTF.

In this sample, this clonotype turned up many times. V gene TRBV7-9 combines with J gene TRBJ1-1, with D hard to call. Germline V gene lookup returns CDR1 SEHNR and CDR2 FQNEAQ (reference sequence). CDR3 size: 13 residues. Trimming removed 6 bases from V and 3 bases from J, with 11 bases in between. The CDR3 here is CASSLGTDTEAFF. CDR3 nucleotide sequence: TGTGCCAGCAGTTTGGGTACCGACACTGAAGCTTTCTTT.

This clonotype appeared a few times. The chain links TRBV24-1 to TRBJ1-1; D is perhaps TRBD1 (5 bases). The germline CDR1 and CDR2 sequences are KGHDR and SFDVKD. This CDR3 has 15 amino acids. Trimming cost V 4 bases and J 1 base, with 12 bases left between them. The CDR3 DNA sequence: TGTGCCACCAGTGAAGATTTACAGGCGAACACTGAAGCTTTCTTT. Translating gives CATSEDLQANTEAFF.

The table lists this clonotype with many counts. The chain recombines TRBV3-1 with TRBJ2-5; 8 bases are a match to TRBD2. Germline CDR1 and CDR2: LGHDT and YNNKEL (reference sequence). The CDR3 contains 12 residues. Trimming took 2 bases from V and 12 from J; bases not matched to a gene: 5. CDR3: CASSQRGGPEYF. DNA of the CDR3: TGTGCCAGCAGCCAACGGGGGGGGCCCGAGTACTTC.

This clonotype showed up many times. This chain links TRBV30 with TRBJ1-1; 8 nucleotides line up with TRBD1. With V trimmed by 2 bases and J by 8 bases, 7 bases remained unmatched. This CDR3 has 13 residues. Germline V gives CDR1 GTSNPN, CDR2 SVGIG (reference sequence). This CDR3 is CAWSLGTGGEAFF. The CDR3 nucleotides read TGTGCCTGGAGTCTGGGAACAGGGGGGGAAGCTTTCTTT. The full variable domain, in which reference TRBV30 and TRBJ1-1 provide the parts outside the CDR3, is SQTIHQWPATLVQPVGSPLSLECTVEGTSNPNLYWYRQAAGRGLQLLFYSVGIGQISSEVPQNLSASRPQDRQFILSSKKLLLSDSGFYLCAWSLGTGGEAFFGQGTRLTVV.

Points on this clonotype: One end of the junction is discordant with germline, which a read error may explain. The V call is TRBV18, the J call TRBJ1-1; D is perhaps TRBD1 (5 bases). This CDR3 comprises 15 residues. Per the germline V gene, CDR1 is KGHSH and CDR2 is LQKENI. The CDR3 DNA follows: TGTGCCAGCTCACCATCCCGGACACCGAACACTGGAGCTTTCTTT. Amino acids: CASSPSRTPNTGAFF.

There are a few counts of this clonotype. The CDR3 region is CAISETTGAGEAFF. The CDR3 DNA reads as TGTGCCATCAGTGAGACCACAGGGGCGGGCGAAGCTTTCTTT. The chain has TRBV10-3 and TRBJ1-1; 7 bases are shared with TRBD1. Germline values: CDR1 ENHRY, CDR2 SYGVKD. The CDR3 runs to 14 residues. J lost 8 bases, V lost 2 bases, and 8 bases had no gene match.

This clonotype was seen more than once but under ten times. The chain carries TRBV5-1 and TRBJ2-5; D not certain. V dropped 2 bases and J dropped 1 base, with 15 bases sitting between them. The V gene's germline CDR1 is SGHRS and CDR2 YFSETQ. CDR3 size: 16 residues. CDR3: CASSFSWASSQETQYF. The CDR3, as DNA: TGCGCCAGCAGCTTTAGCTGGGCCTCCAGCCAAGAGACCCAGTACTTC. Full variable domain (remainder filled in from reference TRBV5-1 and TRBJ2-5): KAGVTQTPRYLIKTRGQQVTLSCSPISGHRSVSWYQQTPGQGLQFLFEYFSETQRNKGNFPGRFSGRQFSNSRSEMNVSTLELGDSALYLCASSFSWASSQETQYFGPGTRLLVL.

This clonotype was detected only a few times. V and J are TRBV19 and TRBJ2-1; 7 bases are a match to TRBD1. The CDR3 is 14 amino acids. The V gene's germline CDR1 is LNHDA and CDR2 SQIVND (reference sequence). V dropped 7 bases and J dropped 4; count of bases not matched to a gene: 7. This CDR3 is CASTRDSRYNEQFF. The CDR3 DNA is TGTGCCAGTACCCGGGACAGTCGTTACAATGAGCAGTTCTTC.

The gene calls are TRBV18 and TRBJ1-1; no clear D gene. V gave up 5 bases and J gave up 4 bases, with 14 bases separating them. CDR1 and CDR2 (germline): KGHSH, LQKENI. This CDR3 has 14 residues. CDR3 region: CASSTIGSVTEAFF. The CDR3 DNA follows: TGTGCCAGCTCAACAATAGGGTCTGTCACTGAAGCTTTCTTT.

This clonotype occurred many times. The CDR3 loop is CASSLSAGTNYGYTF. The CDR3 region has the DNA TGTGCCAGCAGCTTATCAGCCGGGACTAACTATGGCTACACCTTC. The chain combines TRBV7-2 with TRBJ1-2; D call uncertain. Germline CDR1 reads SGHTA; CDR2 reads FQGNSA. The CDR3 is 15 residues long. The V and J ends lost 2 bases and 0 bases respectively, with 10 bases between them.

The chain combines TRBV3-1 with TRBJ2-2, with a weak D call TRBD2 (5 bases). This CDR3 region has 15 residues. The V and J ends lost 1 base and 2 bases respectively, with 8 bases between them. Germline V gene lookup returns CDR1 LGHDT and CDR2 YNNKEL (reference sequence). CDR3 nucleotides: TGTGCCAGCAGCCAAGTGAGGGCAAACACCGGGGAGCTGTTTTTT. Protein sequence: CASSQVRANTGELFF.

This clonotype was recorded many times. The chain is built from TRBV7-9 and TRBJ1-1, with no clear D. Between the trimmed V and J ends, which lost 7 bases and 4 bases, there was a span of 19 bases. The CDR3 extends over 15 amino acids. Germline V gene sequence: CDR1 SEHNR, CDR2 FQNEAQ (reference sequence). The CDR3 is CASTREKNWGTEAFF. The CDR3 DNA follows: TGTGCCAGCACCCGGGAGAAAAATTGGGGCACTGAAGCTTTCTTT. Full variable domain (missing parts from reference TRBV7-9 and TRBJ1-1): DTGVSQNPRHKITKRGQNVTFRCDPISEHNRLYWYRQTLGQGPEFLTYFQNEAQLEKSRLLSDRFSAERPKGSFSTLEIQRTEQGDSAMYLCASTREKNWGTEAFFGQGTRLTVV.

This clonotype was found a few times. The chain joins TRBV24-1 to TRBJ2-7; D remains ambiguous. CDR1 is KGHDR and CDR2 is SFDVKD in the germline V gene. The CDR3 has 13 amino acids. The V and J ends lost 9 bases and 3 bases respectively, with 14 bases between them. The CDR3 DNA sequence: TGTGCCACCCTTGGTAACCGCAACTACGAGCAGTACTTC. Translated, it gives CATLGNRNYEQYF.

The genes are TRBV6-9 and TRBJ1-2; 8 bases align to TRBD1. Trimming took 2 bases from V and 4 from J; bases not matched to a gene: 3. The CDR3 loop spans 14 amino acids. Germline loops: CDR1 MNHGY, CDR2 SVAAGI. DNA of the CDR3: TGTGCCAGCAGTTATCGGACAGGGTGCTATGGCTACACCTTC. Translating it yields CASSYRTGCYGYTF.